This T cell receptor (beta chain) was sequenced for a study of blood T cell repertoires in COVID-19. Across the whole study: Acute and convalescent COVID-19 samples came from the United States, Italy and Spain. Sample material is recorded as cDNA or gDNA derived from T cells, B-cell-depleted T cells, or PBMCs.

Original data processing: Estimation of nucleated cell counts relied on the amplification of reference gene primers. Measured with immunoSEQ multiplex PCR; TCRdb has only the in-frame clones, and not every one. V and J calls and clone size are given by that table; D and trimming were obtained from the DNA. This sample has 250,000 to 300,000 clones, with around 88% found just once. The ends were cut back, 9 bases at V and 0 bases at J, with 15 bases in the middle. This CDR3 region has 15 residues. Germline CDR1 reads LNHDA; CDR2 reads SQIVND (reference sequence). The sequence was collected from a man under 40 with active or convalescent COVID-19. The J gene is TRBJ1-5, the V gene TRBV19; the D is unclear. Sequenced material: peripheral blood. DNA for the CDR3: TGTGCCAGCCAACGTCCCGGAGATAGCAATCAGCCCCAGCATTTT. It is translated as CASQRPGDSNQPQHF.